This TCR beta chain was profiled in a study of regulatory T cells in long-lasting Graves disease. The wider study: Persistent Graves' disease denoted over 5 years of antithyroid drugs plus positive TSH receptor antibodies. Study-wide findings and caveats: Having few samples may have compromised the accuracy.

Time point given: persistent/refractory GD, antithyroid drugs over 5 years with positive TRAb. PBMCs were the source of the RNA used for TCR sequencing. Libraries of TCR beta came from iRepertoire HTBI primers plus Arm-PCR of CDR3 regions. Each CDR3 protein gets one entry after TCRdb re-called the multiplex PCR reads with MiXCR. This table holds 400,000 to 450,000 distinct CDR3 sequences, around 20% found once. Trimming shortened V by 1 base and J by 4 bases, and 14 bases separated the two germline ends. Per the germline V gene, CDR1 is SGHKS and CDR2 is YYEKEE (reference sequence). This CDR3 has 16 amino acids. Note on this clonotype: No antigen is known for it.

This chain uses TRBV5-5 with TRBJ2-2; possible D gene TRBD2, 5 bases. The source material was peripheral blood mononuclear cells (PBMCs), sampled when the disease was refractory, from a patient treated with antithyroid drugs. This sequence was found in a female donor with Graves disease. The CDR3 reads CASSLRATGGTGELFF. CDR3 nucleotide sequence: TGTGCCAGCAGCTTGCGGGCGACCGGAGGCACCGGGGAGCTGTTTTTT.